Presented here are 21 T cell receptor beta chains from one specimen sequenced in a study of blood T cell repertoires in COVID-19. Assay: immunoSEQ multiplex PCR; the TCRdb copy retains only in-frame clones and omits some. The sample carries 400,000 or so clones, 80% to 90% recorded once. Sequencing was done on a sample of peripheral blood. The receptors were gathered from a man aged 18 to 29 with COVID-19, enrolled during active disease.

The chain uses TRBV5-1 and TRBJ2-7; 10 nucleotides agree with TRBD1. The V segment lost 4 bases and the J segment 3 bases; nucleotides outside the gene matches: 7. Germline CDR1 reads SGHRS; CDR2 reads YFSETQ. The CDR3 consists of 15 residues. The CDR3 nucleotides are TGCGCCAGCAGCCCCGACAGGGGGCGCGTCTACGAGCAGTACTTC. Translation gives CASSPDRGRVYEQYF.

The chain is built from TRBV3-1 (or the pseudogene TRBV3-2) and TRBJ2-7; TRBD1 matches at 9 bases. The CDR3 totals 13 residues. CDR1 is LGHDT and CDR2 is YNNKEL in the germline V gene (reference sequence). Trimming cost V 7 bases and J 6 bases; bases outside gene matches: 7. CDR3 sequence: CASIAGQGGEQYF. The CDR3 coding sequence is TGTGCCAGCATTGCGGGACAGGGTGGCGAGCAGTACTTC.

The rearrangement uses TRBV5-1 and TRBJ2-7; weak D call: TRBD1 (5 bases). The CDR3 sequence is 14 residues long. CDR1 is SGHRS, CDR2 YFSETQ, per germline. The ends were cut back, 0 bases at V and 5 bases at J, with 12 bases in the middle. The CDR3 is CASSLEQVWNEQYF. DNA of the CDR3: TGCGCCAGCAGCTTGGAACAGGTCTGGAACGAGCAGTACTTC.

The CDR3 DNA reads as TGTGCCAGCAGTGAATGGACTAGCGGGAGGGCTACAGATACGCAGTATTTT. This sequence encodes CASSEWTSGRATDTQYF. The chain links TRBV28 to TRBJ2-3, with 15 nucleotides matching TRBD2. Germline-derived CDR1 and CDR2 are MDHEN and SYDVKM. Trimming at V came to 5 bases and at J to 3 bases, leaving 6 bases not matched to a gene. This CDR3 is built from 17 residues.

This chain connects TRBV23-1 to TRBJ2-1; weak D call: TRBD2 (6 bases). TRBV23-1 falls under the ORF class, with uncertain function. This CDR3 is 16 amino acids long. The V and J ends lost 0 bases and 4 bases respectively, with 13 bases between them. CDR3 region: CASSQSGRSSYNEQFF. Here the CDR3 DNA reads TGCGCCAGCAGTCAATCGGGGAGGTCCTCATACAATGAGCAGTTCTTC.

This clone was detected a few times. The J gene is TRBJ2-2, the V gene TRBV7-8; D gene ambiguous. The V gene lost 6 bases and the J gene lost 4 bases, with 15 bases spanning the gap. The germline gives CDR1 SGHVS, CDR2 FQNEAQ. CDR3 length equals 15 residues. CDR3 DNA: TGTGCCAGCAGTCCACTCCGGGTCACCACCGGGGAGCTGTTTTTT. As protein: CASSPLRVTTGELFF.

The rearrangement joins TRBV6-5 to TRBJ1-5, with TRBD1 matching 7 bases. CDR3 length equals 12 residues. Germline V gives CDR1 MNHEY, CDR2 SVGAGI. The ends lost 6 bases at V and 9 bases at J; junction bases unmatched: 5. CDR3 amino acids: CASRKTGLPQHF. The CDR3, as DNA: TGTGCCAGCAGGAAGACAGGGCTGCCCCAGCATTTT.

The rearrangement joins TRBV15 to TRBJ2-7, with D perhaps matching TRBD1 (6 bases). Germline V lookup: CDR1 LNHNV, CDR2 YYDKDF (reference sequence). Trimming took 3 bases from V and 0 from J, leaving 6 bases between them. The CDR3 length is 13 residues. The CDR3 DNA reads TGTGCCACCAGCAGGGACAGCTCCTACGAGCAGTACTTC. This encodes CATSRDSSYEQYF.

This rearrangement joins TRBV4-2 to TRBJ2-3, with 7 nucleotides matching TRBD1. V gave up 2 bases and J gave up 2 bases; unmatched junction bases: 4. The CDR3 spans 15 residues. Germline lookup yields CDR1 LGHNA and CDR2 YNFKEQ. This CDR3 reads CASSQQGDNTDTQYF. The CDR3 coding sequence is TGTGCCAGCAGCCAACAGGGGGATAACACAGATACGCAGTATTTT.

This chain uses TRBV29-1 with TRBJ1-2; 10 bases line up with TRBD1. V was clipped by 6 bases and J by 4 bases; unmatched bases: 5. CDR1 is SQVTM and CDR2 is ANQGSEA in the germline V gene. The CDR3 runs 13 residues. The CDR3 is CSVRQGASYGYTF. CDR3 in DNA: TGCAGCGTCCGACAGGGGGCGAGCTATGGCTACACCTTC.

The chain combines TRBV18 with TRBJ2-1, with TRBD2 matching over 10 bases. The CDR3 totals 16 residues. In germline, CDR1 is KGHSH, CDR2 LQKENI. Trimming removed 0 bases from V and 7 bases from J; junction bases left unmatched: 6. CDR3 in DNA: TGTGCCAGCTCACCACCCAGCGGGAGGGCCAGGAATGAGCAGTTCTTC. Its protein is CASSPPSGRARNEQFF.

The J gene is TRBJ1-2, the V gene TRBV11-2, with no clear D. Germline V CDR1 and CDR2: SGHAT, FQNNGV. V gave up 5 bases and J gave up 6 bases, with 10 bases separating them. The CDR3 length is 12 residues. The CDR3 loop reads CASSAHMDGYTF. CDR3 nucleotide sequence: TGTGCCAGCAGCGCCCACATGGATGGCTACACCTTC.

This clone showed up just once. The CDR3 loop is CASSDDGNNEQFF. The CDR3 DNA reads as TGCGCCAGCAGCGACGACGGGAACAATGAGCAGTTCTTC. This chain uses TRBV5-1 with TRBJ2-1; weak D call: TRBD2 (5 bases). Germline V gene sequence: CDR1 SGHRS, CDR2 YFSETQ. This CDR3 is built from 13 residues. Trimming left V 4 bases short and J 5 bases short, with 10 bases between.

This chain connects TRBV5-4 to TRBJ2-3; no definite D call. V was trimmed by 2 bases and J by 2 bases, leaving 9 bases between them. CDR1 SGHNT and CDR2 YYREEE come from the germline V gene (reference sequence). CDR3 size: 14 residues. The CDR3 DNA follows: TGTGCCAGCAGCTTAGGAACAGACACAGATACGCAGTATTTT. Its translation is CASSLGTDTDTQYF.

The CDR3 nucleotides read TGCGCCAGCAGCTTCCGCATTGTCCAGGGAAAGACCAATGAGCAGTTCTTC. Translating it yields CASSFRIVQGKTNEQFF. The rearrangement links TRBV4-1 to TRBJ2-1; D is possibly TRBD1 (5 bases). Germline CDR1 and CDR2: MGHRA and YSYEKL. Trimming shortened V by 5 bases and J by 6 bases, and 23 bases separated the two germline ends. This CDR3 region has 17 residues.

This chain uses TRBV5-6 with TRBJ2-7, with a weak D call TRBD1 (6 bases). CDR3 size: 16 residues. V was trimmed by 0 bases and J by 4 bases, leaving 17 bases between them. Looked up from germline, CDR1 is SGHDT and CDR2 is YYEEEE. The CDR3: CASSLGGHWGRYEQYF. CDR3 nucleotide sequence: TGTGCCAGCAGCTTGGGTGGGCATTGGGGGCGGTACGAGCAGTACTTC.

This clone has just a few counts. The CDR3: CASSLLGAGNTIYF. In DNA, the CDR3 is TGTGCCAGCAGCTTATTGGGGGCAGGAAACACCATATATTTT. V gene TRBV7-9 combines with J gene TRBJ1-3, with TRBD1 as a possible D gene (6 bases). The CDR3 loop spans 14 amino acids. Germline V gene lookup returns CDR1 SEHNR and CDR2 FQNEAQ (reference sequence). Trimming took off 2 bases at V and 4 bases at J, with 9 bases between the two ends.

CDR3 sequence (DNA): TGTGCCAGCAGCCCGCCTTCGACAGGGGCCAACGTCCTGACTTTC. It yields the protein CASSPPSTGANVLTF. This chain links TRBV5-5 with TRBJ2-6; no reliable D call. The CDR3 covers 15 residues. CDR1 and CDR2 (germline): SGHKS, YYEKEE (reference sequence). V was trimmed by 4 bases and J by 4 bases, leaving 12 bases between them.

CDR3 DNA sequence: TGTGCCAGCTCACCTGGATTGGGCCTCGGGGCCAACGTCCTGACTTTC. Its translation is CASSPGLGLGANVLTF. The J gene is TRBJ2-6, the V gene TRBV18; unclear D gene. The V gene lost 3 bases and the J gene lost 4 bases, with 13 bases spanning the gap. Germline CDR1 is KGHSH and CDR2 is LQKENI. CDR3 length equals 16 residues.

The chain recombines TRBV3-1 (or the pseudogene TRBV3-2) with TRBJ2-2, with 10 bases that match TRBD1. CDR1 and CDR2 from the germline V gene are LGHDT and YNNKEL (reference sequence). V trimming: 1 base; J trimming: 10 bases; junction bases outside the gene matches: 6. This CDR3 contains 15 residues. CDR3 nucleotides: TGTGCCAGCAGCCAAGGGATGGACAGGGGGAAGGAGCTGTTTTTT. Translating gives CASSQGMDRGKELFF.

J is TRBJ2-6 and V is TRBV21-1; the DNA was not compared with TRBD1, the D call given in the table. TRBV21-1 is classified as a pseudogene. The CDR3 extends over 21 amino acids. The CDR3 reads CASSKKPRGGQSSSGANVLTF. The CDR3 nucleotides are TGTGCCAGCAGCAAAAAGCCCAGAGGGGGACAGTCGTCCTCTGGGGCCAACGTCCTGACTTTC.